This record covers a single TCR beta chain. The sample holds many counts of this clonotype. Which antigen it targets is not known. Per-base quality was not reported, and no clone a single base away is much larger than it. Its CDR3 holds 14 amino acids, cysteine through phenylalanine. The sequence is cut down to CDR3 DNA, 42 bases in frame from base 1. According to the germline V gene, CDR1 reads MNHEY and CDR2 reads SVGAGI. V loses 5 bases of germline sequence and J loses 0 bases, and the interval between the two ends is 10 bases. Data came from an Illumina HiSeq 2500. To make first-strand cDNA, Superscript III was used along with a set of TRAV- and TRBV-specific primers so that both the TCRalpha and TCRbeta chains were covered. TCRs were amplified with Phusion for 15 to 20 PCR cycles, with a constant-region primer paired with the adapter attached to the V primers. Amplification of the isolated mRNA was done with the MessageAmp II aRNA Amplification Kit, which involved an approximately 15-hour in vitro transcription at 37 degrees C. mRNA for TCR sequencing was isolated with the Dynabeads mRNA DIRECT Purification Kit. Indexed Illumina adapters were added in a second Phusion PCR of around 27 cycles, and the PCR products were purified with AMPure XP beads. On the study's bioinformatics: Custom Perl scripts pooled TCR sequences encoding the same protein, removed out-of-frame sequences and computed each clonotype's abundance. The analysis excluded TCR sequences that were supported by just one read. Repertoire metrics included Shannon entropy, Gini index, clonality, richness, and frequency of TCRs shared between repertoires. The raw public reads went through TCRdb reprocessing: fastp at Q25, MiXCR clone calling, in-frame beta chains kept. Merged by CDR3 protein, the rows form single entries marked with the most common genes and DNA. The V and J calls were determined by TCRdb, not by the authors. Recorded for this sample are tens of thousands of distinct CDR3 sequences; roughly a sixth of them occurred a single time. The ten largest clones capture 2.5% to 3% of the sample.

The entry originates in a study of low-dose radiotherapy and immunotherapy resistance in tumors (dated by TCRdb to the early 2020s). About the investigation overall: Patients in Cohort 1 were given 0.5 Gy per fraction every 2 weeks, and the prescribed total PTV dose was 6.5 Gy. In Cohort 2, 1 Gy per fraction was delivered every two weeks, for a total of 13 Gy over 26 weeks. The translational analysis covered eight patients: three from the first dose cohort and the first five from the second dose cohort. Intravenous cyclophosphamide at 200 mg/m2 was administered every two weeks, one day ahead of each radiation and immunotherapy administration. Aspirin 300 mg was taken orally once daily by patients for four cycles, starting on cycle 1 day 1. Trial participants were not randomized into treatment groups. Patients were given nivolumab as a 240 mg flat dose every two weeks and ipilimumab at 1 mg/kg every six weeks, with both drugs delivered intravenously.

The time point tag for this specimen amounts to: before trial treatment. The donors took part in RACIN, a single-arm, phase I, dose-escalation trial that combined nivolumab, ipilimumab, aspirin, low-dose cyclophosphamide and low-dose radiotherapy. Patients with advanced, TIL-negative solid tumors were considered eligible. The specimen comprised PBMCs, sampled before treatment. The sequence derives from a male donor with prostate cancer. Recombination joined TRBV6-5 with TRBJ2-5, with no reliable assignment of the D segment. The CDR3 in this case is CASSRALHQETQYF. The nucleotides read TGTGCCAGCAGTAGGGCACTCCACCAAGAGACCCAGTACTTC.